The source of this TCR beta chain is a study of technical replicates of blood from a handful of donors. The method was immunoSEQ multiplex PCR; TCRdb's version includes in-frame clones alone and lacks a portion of them. The data hold some 70,000 clones, with 91% observed a single time. Per the germline V gene, CDR1 is SGHRS and CDR2 is YFSETQ. V lost 1 base and J 2 bases, leaving 6 bases between the germline ends. The CDR3 totals 13 residues. V gene TRBV5-1 combines with J gene TRBJ1-1; D gene uncertain. The TCR originated in a human donor in good health. Some clones in this sample may be carry-over from other donors' samples. The material sequenced was PBMCs. The CDR3 is CASSLIGNTEAFF. DNA for the CDR3: TGCGCCAGCAGCTTGATCGGTAACACTGAAGCTTTCTTT.